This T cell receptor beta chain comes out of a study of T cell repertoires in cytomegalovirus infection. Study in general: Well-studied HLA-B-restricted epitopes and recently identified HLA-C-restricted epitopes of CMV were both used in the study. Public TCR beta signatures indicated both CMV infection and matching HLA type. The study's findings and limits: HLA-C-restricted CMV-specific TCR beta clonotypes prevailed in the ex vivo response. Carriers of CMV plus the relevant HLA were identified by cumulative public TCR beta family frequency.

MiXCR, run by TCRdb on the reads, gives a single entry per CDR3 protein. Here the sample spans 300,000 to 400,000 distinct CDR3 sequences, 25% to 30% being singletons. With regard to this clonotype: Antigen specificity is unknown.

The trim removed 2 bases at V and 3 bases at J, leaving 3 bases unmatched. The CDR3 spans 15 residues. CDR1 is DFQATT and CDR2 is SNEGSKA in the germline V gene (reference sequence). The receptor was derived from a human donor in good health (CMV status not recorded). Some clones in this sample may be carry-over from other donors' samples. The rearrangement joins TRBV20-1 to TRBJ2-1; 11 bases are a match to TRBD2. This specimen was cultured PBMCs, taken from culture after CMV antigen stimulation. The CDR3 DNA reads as TGCAGTGCTAGACAGCTAGCGGGGGGCTACAATGAGCAGTTCTTC. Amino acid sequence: CSARQLAGGYNEQFF.